This is a list of T cell receptor beta chains from one sample in a study of T cell clonotyping in hematopoietic cell transplantation. Libraries were prepared by immunoSEQ multiplex PCR; TCRdb keeps only in-frame clonotypes and omits some of them. The sample has roughly 15,000 clones; about 85% are singletons. The sequenced sample was PBMCs, obtained 100 days after allogeneic stem cell transplant. These receptors were collected from a male patient aged 60-69 years who had an allogeneic stem cell transplant from a related donor, so the T cells may come from the graft donor. Some clones in this sample may be carry-over from other donors' samples. Both conserved end residues are part of each CDR3. The D gene is left open where the match is weak. Some rows mark clone size as missing; the rest say once, few, many or name a class of expanded clone.

v_gene: TRBV5-1
abundance: .
j_gene: TRBJ2-7
d_gene: TRBD2
CDR3nt: TGCGCCAGCGGTTCTAGCGGGGGACTTCTGGGAGAGCAGTACTTC
CDR3aa: CASGSSGGLLGEQYF

v_gene: TRBV5-4
abundance: .
j_gene: TRBJ1-2
d_gene: .
CDR3nt: TGTGCCAGCACCGGACACTCTAACTATGGCTACACCTTC
CDR3aa: CASTGHSNYGYTF

v_gene: TRBV7-3
abundance: .
j_gene: TRBJ2-5
d_gene: TRBD1
CDR3nt: TGTGCCAGCAGCTTAGACAGGGATGGGACCCAGTACTTC
CDR3aa: CASSLDRDGTQYF

v_gene: TRBV9
abundance: .
j_gene: TRBJ2-3
d_gene: .
CDR3nt: TGTGCCAGCAGCGTACTTTGGAACACAGATACGCAGTATTTT
CDR3aa: CASSVLWNTDTQYF

v_gene: TRBV6-1
abundance: .
j_gene: TRBJ2-3
d_gene: TRBD2
CDR3nt: TGTGCCAGCAGTGCTCGCGGGGGGCTTCCTAGCACAGATACGCAGTATTTT
CDR3aa: CASSARGGLPSTDTQYF

v_gene: TRBV14
abundance: .
j_gene: TRBJ2-3
d_gene: TRBD1
CDR3nt: TGTGCCAGCAGCCAAGATAAGGGGACAGGGTGGACAGATACGCAGTATTTT
CDR3aa: CASSQDKGTGWTDTQYF

v_gene: TRBV6-5
abundance: .
j_gene: TRBJ2-3
d_gene: .
CDR3nt: TGTGCCAGCAGTAACGAAGGGGGGCTAGGAACGCAGTATTTT
CDR3aa: CASSNEGGLGTQYF

v_gene: TRBV7-9
abundance: once
j_gene: TRBJ2-7
d_gene: .
CDR3nt: TGTGCCAGCAGCTTATTGGAGACGGGGAGCGAGCAGTACTTC
CDR3aa: CASSLLETGSEQYF

v_gene: TRBV5-8
abundance: .
j_gene: TRBJ1-6
d_gene: .
CDR3nt: TGTGCCAGCAGCTTGGTTCTCAGGTCACCCCTCCACTTT
CDR3aa: CASSLVLRSPLHF

v_gene: TRBV6-5
abundance: .
j_gene: TRBJ1-2
d_gene: TRBD1
CDR3nt: TGTGCCAGCAGTGGGACAGGGACTAACTATGGCTACACCTTC
CDR3aa: CASSGTGTNYGYTF

v_gene: TRBV4-1
abundance: few
j_gene: TRBJ2-2
d_gene: .
CDR3nt: TGCGCCAGCAGCCAAGAAGGAGGGGCAGGGGGTCTAACCGGGGAGCTGTTTTTT
CDR3aa: CASSQEGGAGGLTGELFF

v_gene: TRBV4-3
abundance: few
j_gene: TRBJ1-6
d_gene: .
CDR3nt: TGCGCCAGCAGCCAAGAGACCGAAAATTCACCCCTCCACTTT
CDR3aa: CASSQETENSPLHF

v_gene: TRBV19
abundance: .
j_gene: TRBJ1-5
d_gene: TRBD1
CDR3nt: TGTGCCAGTAGTATGATTATCAGGACAGGAAATCAGCCCCAGCATTTT
CDR3aa: CASSMIIRTGNQPQHF

v_gene: TRBV9
abundance: .
j_gene: TRBJ1-1
d_gene: .
CDR3nt: TGTGCCAGCAGCGTAGAGGCTGTGGGGCTCACTGAAGCTTTCTTT
CDR3aa: CASSVEAVGLTEAFF

v_gene: TRBV2
abundance: few
j_gene: TRBJ1-2
d_gene: TRBD1
CDR3nt: TGTGCCAGCAGTATCCGGGACAGAGATGGCTACACCTTC
CDR3aa: CASSIRDRDGYTF

v_gene: TRBV6-1
abundance: .
j_gene: TRBJ2-1
d_gene: TRBD2
CDR3nt: TGTGCCAGCATCCTAAGCGGGGGGTCGTACAATGAGCAGTTCTTC
CDR3aa: CASILSGGSYNEQFF

v_gene: TRBV4-3
abundance: .
j_gene: TRBJ1-1
d_gene: .
CDR3nt: TGCGCCAGCAGCCAGGCTTCGTACAGGGCGAACACTGAAGCTTTCTTT
CDR3aa: CASSQASYRANTEAFF

v_gene: TRBV19
abundance: .
j_gene: TRBJ1-1
d_gene: TRBD1
CDR3nt: TGTGCCAGTAGCTATATACAGGGGTTAAGCACTGAAGCTTTCTTT
CDR3aa: CASSYIQGLSTEAFF

v_gene: TRBV10-3
abundance: .
j_gene: TRBJ1-2
d_gene: .
CDR3nt: TGTGCCATCAGTGAGTCGCGAACAGGGAGCTATGGCTACACCTTC
CDR3aa: CAISESRTGSYGYTF

v_gene: TRBV29-1
abundance: .
j_gene: TRBJ1-1
d_gene: .
CDR3nt: TGCAGCGCCTCCAGCCAAATGAACACTGAAGCTTTCTTT
CDR3aa: CSASSQMNTEAFF

v_gene: TRBV6-5
abundance: .
j_gene: TRBJ2-7
d_gene: TRBD1
CDR3nt: TGTGCCAGCACCCCCATAAAGGGGAGACAGGGTGTCTTC
CDR3aa: CASTPIKGRQGVF

v_gene: TRBV19
abundance: once
j_gene: TRBJ1-2
d_gene: .
CDR3nt: TGTGCCAGTAGTTCGCACAGGGTCGGCTACACCTTC
CDR3aa: CASSSHRVGYTF

v_gene: TRBV28
abundance: .
j_gene: TRBJ1-5
d_gene: .
CDR3nt: TGTGCCAGCAGGTTACAGGGCAATCAGCCCCAGCATTTT
CDR3aa: CASRLQGNQPQHF

v_gene: TRBV6-5
abundance: .
j_gene: TRBJ1-1
d_gene: TRBD1
CDR3nt: TGTGCCAGCAGCGACGACAGGGCTTACACTGAAGCTTTCTTT
CDR3aa: CASSDDRAYTEAFF

v_gene: TRBV6-1
abundance: .
j_gene: TRBJ1-3
d_gene: .
CDR3nt: TGTGCCAGCAGTGAATTCACGAGCTCTGGAAACACCATATATTTT
CDR3aa: CASSEFTSSGNTIYF

v_gene: TRBV11-2
abundance: .
j_gene: TRBJ1-2
d_gene: TRBD1
CDR3nt: TGTGCCAGCAGCGAGGGGGGACCGGGACAGTCCTTC
CDR3aa: CASSEGGPGQSF

v_gene: TRBV4-2
abundance: .
j_gene: TRBJ2-7
d_gene: TRBD1
CDR3nt: TGTGCCAGCAGCCAAGAGACAGGGTCCGGAGACGAGCAGTACTTC
CDR3aa: CASSQETGSGDEQYF

v_gene: TRBV30
abundance: .
j_gene: TRBJ1-1
d_gene: .
CDR3nt: TGTGCCTGGAGTCGGGAGTTCGATGTGGCTTTCTTT
CDR3aa: CAWSREFDVAFF

v_gene: TRBV5-1
abundance: few
j_gene: TRBJ1-2
d_gene: TRBD1
CDR3nt: TGCGCCAGCAGCGTCGACGGGACAGGGTCTTCTGGCTACACCTTC
CDR3aa: CASSVDGTGSSGYTF

v_gene: TRBV6-1
abundance: .
j_gene: TRBJ1-3
d_gene: .
CDR3nt: TGTGCCAGCAGTAGAGACAACTCTGGAAACACCATATATTTT
CDR3aa: CASSRDNSGNTIYF

v_gene: TRBV7-6
abundance: few
j_gene: TRBJ1-1
d_gene: .
CDR3nt: TGTGCCAGCAGCTCCGAGGATGACACTGAAGCTTTCTTT
CDR3aa: CASSSEDDTEAFF

v_gene: TRBV19
abundance: .
j_gene: TRBJ2-2
d_gene: TRBD2
CDR3nt: TGTGCCACCCGGACTAGCGAGGACGGGGAGCTGTTTTTT
CDR3aa: CATRTSEDGELFF

v_gene: TRBV19
abundance: .
j_gene: TRBJ2-5
d_gene: TRBD1
CDR3nt: TGTGCCAGTAGCCCCGGGACAGGGTGGGGGGAGACCCAGTACTTC
CDR3aa: CASSPGTGWGETQYF

v_gene: TRBV6-1
abundance: once
j_gene: TRBJ1-4
d_gene: TRBD1
CDR3nt: TGTGCCAGCAGTAGGGGACAGGGGAATGAAAAACTGTTTTTT
CDR3aa: CASSRGQGNEKLFF

v_gene: TRBV5-1
abundance: .
j_gene: TRBJ1-3
d_gene: TRBD1
CDR3nt: TGCGCCAGCAGCTTTGGGGACAGGGACTTTGGGAGAAACACCATATATTTT
CDR3aa: CASSFGDRDFGRNTIYF

v_gene: TRBV30
abundance: .
j_gene: TRBJ1-1
d_gene: TRBD1
CDR3nt: TGTGCCTGGAGTGCCGGTACAGGGGCGTACGCTGAAGCTTTCTTT
CDR3aa: CAWSAGTGAYAEAFF

v_gene: TRBV5-6
abundance: once
j_gene: TRBJ1-5
d_gene: .
CDR3nt: TGTGCCAGCAGCCCTATGGGCAGGGGAGGCAATCAGCCCCAGCATTTT
CDR3aa: CASSPMGRGGNQPQHF

v_gene: TRBV30
abundance: .
j_gene: TRBJ2-3
d_gene: TRBD2
CDR3nt: TGTGCCTGGAGTGTAGGACTAGCGGGGGGGCTGTTAGATACGCAGTATTTT
CDR3aa: CAWSVGLAGGLLDTQYF